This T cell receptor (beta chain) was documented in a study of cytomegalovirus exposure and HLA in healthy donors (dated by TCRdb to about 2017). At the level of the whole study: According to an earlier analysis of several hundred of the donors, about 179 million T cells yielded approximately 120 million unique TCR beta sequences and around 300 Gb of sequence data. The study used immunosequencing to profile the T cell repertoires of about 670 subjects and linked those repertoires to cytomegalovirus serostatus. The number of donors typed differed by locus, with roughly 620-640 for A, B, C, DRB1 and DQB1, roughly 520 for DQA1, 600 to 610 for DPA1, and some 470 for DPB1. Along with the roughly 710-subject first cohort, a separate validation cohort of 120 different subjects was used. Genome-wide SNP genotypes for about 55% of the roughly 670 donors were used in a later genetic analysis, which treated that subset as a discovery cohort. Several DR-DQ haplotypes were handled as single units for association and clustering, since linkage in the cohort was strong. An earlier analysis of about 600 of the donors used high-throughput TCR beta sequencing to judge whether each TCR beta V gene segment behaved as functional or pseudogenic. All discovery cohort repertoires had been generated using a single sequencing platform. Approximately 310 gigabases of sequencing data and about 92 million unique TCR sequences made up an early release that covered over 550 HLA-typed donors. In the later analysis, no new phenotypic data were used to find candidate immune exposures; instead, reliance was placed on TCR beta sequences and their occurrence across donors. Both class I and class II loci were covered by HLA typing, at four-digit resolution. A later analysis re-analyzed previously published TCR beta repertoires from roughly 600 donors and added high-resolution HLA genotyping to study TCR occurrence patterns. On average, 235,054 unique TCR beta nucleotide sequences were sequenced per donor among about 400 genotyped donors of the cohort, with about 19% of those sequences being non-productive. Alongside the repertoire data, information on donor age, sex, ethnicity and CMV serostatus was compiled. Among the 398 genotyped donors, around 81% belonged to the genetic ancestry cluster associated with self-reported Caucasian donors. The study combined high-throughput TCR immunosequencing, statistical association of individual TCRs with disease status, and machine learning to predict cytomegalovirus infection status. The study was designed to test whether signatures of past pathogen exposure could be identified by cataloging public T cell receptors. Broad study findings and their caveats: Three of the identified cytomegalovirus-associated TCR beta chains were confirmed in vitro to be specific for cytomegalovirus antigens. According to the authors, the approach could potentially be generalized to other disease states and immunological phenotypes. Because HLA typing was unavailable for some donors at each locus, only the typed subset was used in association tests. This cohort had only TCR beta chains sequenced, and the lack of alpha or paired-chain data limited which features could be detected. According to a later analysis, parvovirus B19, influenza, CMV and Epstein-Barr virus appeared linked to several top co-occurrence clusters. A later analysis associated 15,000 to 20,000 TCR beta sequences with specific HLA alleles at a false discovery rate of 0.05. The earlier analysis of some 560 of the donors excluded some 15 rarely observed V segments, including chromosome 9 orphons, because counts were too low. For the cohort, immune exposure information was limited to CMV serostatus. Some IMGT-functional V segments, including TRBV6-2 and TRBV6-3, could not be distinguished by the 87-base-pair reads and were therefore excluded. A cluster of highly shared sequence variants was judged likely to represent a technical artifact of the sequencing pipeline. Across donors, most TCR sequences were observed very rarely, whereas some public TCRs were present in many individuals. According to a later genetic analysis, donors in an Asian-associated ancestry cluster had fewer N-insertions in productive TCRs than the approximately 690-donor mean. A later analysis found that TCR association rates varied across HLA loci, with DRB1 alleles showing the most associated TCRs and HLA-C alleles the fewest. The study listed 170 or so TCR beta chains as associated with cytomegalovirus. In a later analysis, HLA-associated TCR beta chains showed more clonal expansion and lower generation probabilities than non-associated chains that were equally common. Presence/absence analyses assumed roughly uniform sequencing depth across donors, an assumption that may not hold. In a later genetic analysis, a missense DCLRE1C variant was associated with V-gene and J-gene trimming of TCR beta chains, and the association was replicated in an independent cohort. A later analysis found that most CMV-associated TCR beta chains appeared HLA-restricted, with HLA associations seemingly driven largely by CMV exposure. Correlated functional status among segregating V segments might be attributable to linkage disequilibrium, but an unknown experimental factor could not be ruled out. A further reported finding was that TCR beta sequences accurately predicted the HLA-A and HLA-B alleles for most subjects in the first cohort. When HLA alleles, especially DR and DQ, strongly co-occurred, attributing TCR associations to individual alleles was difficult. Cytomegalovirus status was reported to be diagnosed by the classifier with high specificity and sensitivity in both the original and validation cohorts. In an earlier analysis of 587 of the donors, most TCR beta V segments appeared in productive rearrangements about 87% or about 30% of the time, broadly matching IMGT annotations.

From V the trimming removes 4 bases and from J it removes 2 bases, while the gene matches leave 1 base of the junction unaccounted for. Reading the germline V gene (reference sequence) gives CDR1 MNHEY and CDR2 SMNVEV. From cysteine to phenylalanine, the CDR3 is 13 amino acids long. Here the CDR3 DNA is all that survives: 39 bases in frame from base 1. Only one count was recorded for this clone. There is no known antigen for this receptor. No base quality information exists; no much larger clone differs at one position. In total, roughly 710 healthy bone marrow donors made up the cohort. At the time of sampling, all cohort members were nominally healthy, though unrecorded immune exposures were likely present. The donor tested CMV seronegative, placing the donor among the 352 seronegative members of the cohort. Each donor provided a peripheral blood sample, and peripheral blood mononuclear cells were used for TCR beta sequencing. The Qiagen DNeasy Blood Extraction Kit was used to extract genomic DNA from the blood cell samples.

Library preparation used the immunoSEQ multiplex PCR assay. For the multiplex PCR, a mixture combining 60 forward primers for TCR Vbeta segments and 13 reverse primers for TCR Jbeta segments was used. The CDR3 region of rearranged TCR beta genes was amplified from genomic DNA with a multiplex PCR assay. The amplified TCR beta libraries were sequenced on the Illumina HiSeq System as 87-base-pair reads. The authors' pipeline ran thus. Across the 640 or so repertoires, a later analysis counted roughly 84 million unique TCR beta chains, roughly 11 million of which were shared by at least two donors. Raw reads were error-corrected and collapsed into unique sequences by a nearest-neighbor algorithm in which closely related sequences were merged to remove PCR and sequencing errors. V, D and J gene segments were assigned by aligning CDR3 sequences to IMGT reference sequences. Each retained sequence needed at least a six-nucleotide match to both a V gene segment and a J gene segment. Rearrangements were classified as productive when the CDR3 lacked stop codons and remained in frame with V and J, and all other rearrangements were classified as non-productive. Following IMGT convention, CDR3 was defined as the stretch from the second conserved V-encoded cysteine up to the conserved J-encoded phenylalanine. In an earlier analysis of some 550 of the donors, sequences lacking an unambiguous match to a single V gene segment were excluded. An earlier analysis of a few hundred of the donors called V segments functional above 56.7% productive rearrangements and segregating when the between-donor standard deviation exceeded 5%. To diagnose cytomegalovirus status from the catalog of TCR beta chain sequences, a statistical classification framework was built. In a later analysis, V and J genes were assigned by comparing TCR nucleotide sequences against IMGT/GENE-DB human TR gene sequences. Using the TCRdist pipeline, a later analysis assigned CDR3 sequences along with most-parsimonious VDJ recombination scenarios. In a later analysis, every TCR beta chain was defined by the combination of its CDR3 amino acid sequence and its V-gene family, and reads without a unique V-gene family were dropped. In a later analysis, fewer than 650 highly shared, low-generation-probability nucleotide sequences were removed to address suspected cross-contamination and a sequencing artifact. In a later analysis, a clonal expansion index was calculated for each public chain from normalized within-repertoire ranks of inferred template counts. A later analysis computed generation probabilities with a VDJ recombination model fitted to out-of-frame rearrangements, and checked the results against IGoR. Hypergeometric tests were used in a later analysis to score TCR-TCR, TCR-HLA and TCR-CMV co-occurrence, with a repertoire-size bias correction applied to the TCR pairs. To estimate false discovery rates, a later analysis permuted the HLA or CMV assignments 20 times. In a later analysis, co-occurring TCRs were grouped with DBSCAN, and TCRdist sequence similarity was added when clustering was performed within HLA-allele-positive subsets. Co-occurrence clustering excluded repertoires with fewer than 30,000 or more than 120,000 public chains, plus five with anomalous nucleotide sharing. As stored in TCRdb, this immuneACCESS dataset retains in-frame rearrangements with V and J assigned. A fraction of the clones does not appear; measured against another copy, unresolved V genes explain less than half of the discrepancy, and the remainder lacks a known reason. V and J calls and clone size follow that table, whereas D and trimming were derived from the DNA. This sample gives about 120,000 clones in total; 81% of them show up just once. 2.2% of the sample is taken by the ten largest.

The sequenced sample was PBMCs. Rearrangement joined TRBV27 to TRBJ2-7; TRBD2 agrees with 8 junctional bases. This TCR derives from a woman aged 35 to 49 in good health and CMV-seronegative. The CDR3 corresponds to CASSYGRAYEQYF. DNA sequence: TGTGCCAGCAGTTACGGGAGGGCCTACGAGCAGTACTTC.